A selection of T cell receptor beta chains follows, all from one sample in a study of metastatic and nonmetastatic thyroid tumors. TCRdb called clones again from the PCR reads with MiXCR. Found here are about 90,000 clones, around 7.8% of them singletons; the top ten hold 8.8%. Sequenced input: blood. These receptors were taken from a female donor with papillary thyroid cancer or a benign thyroid nodule (not recorded which). Some clones in this sample may be carry-over from other donors' samples. Both conserved end residues are part of each CDR3. Each record gives: V gene, J gene, D gene, clone size, CDR3 DNA, CDR3 protein. D genes are given only for firm matches. Size values are once, few and many counts, or a class for expanded clones, and some rows have none.

TRBV5-6	TRBJ2-6	TRBD1	-	TGTGCCAGCAGCCCGGACAGGGGGCTTTGGTCTGGGGCCAACGTCCTGACTTTC	CASSPDRGLWSGANVLTF
TRBV18	TRBJ2-1	-	few	TGTGCCAGCTCACCACGATTGGCAAGGGGGAACAATGAGCAGTTCTTC	CASSPRLARGNNEQFF
TRBV11-2	TRBJ1-3	-	many	TGTGCCAGCAGCTCGGCCGGGACACGGAAAGGAAACACCATATATTTT	CASSSAGTRKGNTIYF
TRBV6-2/TRBV6-3	TRBJ2-7	-	many	TGTGCCAGCAGTTATCAGGTCTACGAGCAGTACTTC	CASSYQVYEQYF
TRBV2	TRBJ2-7	-	many	TGTGCCAGTTTCAGGGCGGGGTACGAGCAGTACTTC	CASFRAGYEQYF
TRBV7-3	TRBJ2-2	-	few	TGTGCCAGCAGCTTAGCCACAGGGCCACGGGACACCGGGGAGCTGTTTTTT	CASSLATGPRDTGELFF
TRBV4-1	TRBJ1-1	TRBD1	-	TGCGCCAGCAGCCAAGACCCTTGGACAGGGGCATCGTTGAGGAACACTGAAGCTTTCTTT	CASSQDPWTGASLRNTEAFF
TRBV2	TRBJ1-6	-	many	TGTGCCAGCAGACAGGAGAGCTCCTATAATTCACCCCTCCACTTT	CASRQESSYNSPLHF
TRBV9	TRBJ1-2	TRBD1	many	TGTGCCAGCTTTGGGTATCGGGACAGGGTACGATATGGCTACACCTTC	CASFGYRDRVRYGYTF
TRBV2	TRBJ1-2	TRBD1	many	TGTGCCAGCAGGGACAGGGGGAAGTATGGCTACACCTTC	CASRDRGKYGYTF
TRBV6-5	TRBJ1-1	-	many	TGTGCCAGCAGTTACGGAACCATGAACACTGAAGCTTTCTTT	CASSYGTMNTEAFF
TRBV19	TRBJ1-1	TRBD1	many	TGTGCCAGTAGTCCTCTGACAGGGGAAGCTTTCTTT	CASSPLTGEAFF
TRBV2	TRBJ1-2	TRBD1	many	TGTGCCAGCAATAATGGACAGGGCAGGTCGGGCGGCTACACCTTC	CASNNGQGRSGGYTF
TRBV6-6	TRBJ2-5	TRBD1	many	TGTGCCAGCAGTTATGACAGGGCGACCCAGACAGAGACCCAGTACTTC	CASSYDRATQTETQYF
TRBV24-1	TRBJ2-1	-	-	TGTGCCACCAGTGACTCATGGACTCCCGAGAACGCCGATGAGCAGTTCTTC	CATSDSWTPENADEQFF
TRBV9	TRBJ2-7	-	few	TGTGCCAGCAGCGTAGCCCCCGTGGGCTACGAGCAGTACTTC	CASSVAPVGYEQYF
TRBV15	TRBJ2-2	-	few	TGTGCCACCAGCAGTTCACTCGACAGCGCGAACACCGGGGAGCTGTTTTTT	CATSSSLDSANTGELFF
TRBV20-1	TRBJ1-1	TRBD1	many	TGCAGTGCTAGGCAGGGGGGGACTGAAGCTTTCTTT	CSARQGGTEAFF
TRBV27	TRBJ2-7	-	many	TGTGCCAGCAGTTCCCTAGGACATGGGGCCTACGAGCAGTACTTC	CASSSLGHGAYEQYF
TRBV19	TRBJ2-1	TRBD2	many	TGTGCCAGTAGCCTGGGGAGGGGTCCCTACAATGAGCAGTTCTTC	CASSLGRGPYNEQFF
TRBV28	TRBJ2-1	TRBD1	few	TGTGCCAGCAGTCCGCCGACAGGGGGCTACAATGAGCAGTTCTTC	CASSPPTGGYNEQFF
TRBV6-4	TRBJ2-3	TRBD2	many	TGTGCCAGCAGTGGATCGACTAGCGGGGATGGCACAGATACGCAGTATTTT	CASSGSTSGDGTDTQYF
TRBV19	TRBJ2-3	-	many	TGTGCCAGTAGTTTCAGAGGGCAGGATACGCAGTATTTT	CASSFRGQDTQYF
TRBV24-1	TRBJ2-5	-	many	TGTGCCACCAGTGATTTAGAGGGGTTACAAGAGACCCAGTACTTC	CATSDLEGLQETQYF
TRBV5-4	TRBJ1-1	-	-	TGTGCCAGCAGCTCGAACAGTGAAGCTTTCTTT	CASSSNSEAFF
TRBV11-2	TRBJ2-3	-	many	TGTGCCAGCAGCTTAGAGGGGCGAGATACGCAGTATTTT	CASSLEGRDTQYF
TRBV29-1	TRBJ2-3	TRBD1	-	TGCAGCGTCCCCGGAGGGCCAGGGGGCGACGGTACGCAGTATTTT	CSVPGGPGGDGTQYF
TRBV7-9	TRBJ1-1	-	many	TGTGACAGCAGCTTGGGACAGAACACTGAAGCTTTCTTT	CDSSLGQNTEAFF
TRBV6-2/TRBV6-3	TRBJ2-1	-	-	TGTGCCAGCAGTTACTCCGGATTGTCTAAAGGGTTTTACAATGAGCAGTTCTTC	CASSYSGLSKGFYNEQFF
TRBV4-2	TRBJ2-2	-	many	TGTGCCAGCAGCCCAGAGGTTCTCGCGAACACCGGGGAGCTGTTTTTT	CASSPEVLANTGELFF
TRBV6-1	TRBJ1-2	TRBD1	many	TGTGCCAGCAGTGAAGGGACAGGGGGATATGGCTACACCTTC	CASSEGTGGYGYTF
TRBV6-1	TRBJ2-4	-	many	TGTGCCAGCAGCGCCACCATAAACATTCAGTACTTC	CASSATINIQYF
TRBV6-5	TRBJ1-2	-	many	TGTGCCAGCAGTTACTCTGGGCAGGGTGGTGGCTACACCTTC	CASSYSGQGGGYTF
TRBV6-1	TRBJ2-7	-	few	TGTGCCAGCAGTACGGGGTATTCCGATTACGAGCGGTACTTC	CASSTGYSDYERYF
TRBV11-2	TRBJ2-7	TRBD2	-	TGTGCCAGCAGTATTCGGGGGGACGCCTACGAGCAGTACTTC	CASSIRGDAYEQYF
TRBV7-8	TRBJ1-1	TRBD1	many	TGTGCCAGCAGCTTTGAAGGGGGCCGGTGGGCTGAAGCTTTCTTT	CASSFEGGRWAEAFF
TRBV18	TRBJ1-1	-	few	TGTGCCAGCTCACCAGATGGGGGCTCGGCCACTGAAGCTTTCTTT	CASSPDGGSATEAFF
TRBV6-1	TRBJ1-5	-	many	TGTGCCAGCAGTGAAAACGAGGGGAGCAATCAGCCCCAGCATTTT	CASSENEGSNQPQHF
TRBV20-1	TRBJ1-6	-	-	TGCAGTGGAACGGGAGAGGTGGATTCACCCCTCAACTTT	CSGTGEVDSPLNF
TRBV20-1	TRBJ2-5	TRBD2	many	TGCAGTGCGGGGACTAGCGGGGGGGCCGTGACCGAGACCCAGTACTTC	CSAGTSGGAVTETQYF
TRBV6-1	TRBJ2-7	TRBD2	many	TGTGCCAGCATCCGATGGGGGGGAAACTACGAGCAGTACTTC	CASIRWGGNYEQYF
TRBV12-3/TRBV12-4	TRBJ1-1	-	few	TGTGCCAGCAGTTTATACCAGACGAACACTGAAGCTTTCTTT	CASSLYQTNTEAFF
TRBV5-6	TRBJ1-1	-	once	TGTGCCAGCAGCTTGGCCCTACTAAACACTGAAGCTTTCTTT	CASSLALLNTEAFF
TRBV7-3	TRBJ2-6	-	many	TGTGCCAGCAGCCCCTGGACAGCCGTATCCTCCTCTGGGGCCAACGTCCTGACTTTC	CASSPWTAVSSSGANVLTF
TRBV2	TRBJ1-4	-	many	TGTGCCAGCAGGCCGGGGGATGAAAAACTGTTTTTT	CASRPGDEKLFF
TRBV5-6	TRBJ2-7	-	many	TGTGCCAGCAGCTTAGATACTTCTACCTACGAGCAGTACTTC	CASSLDTSTYEQYF
TRBV5-6	TRBJ1-6	-	many	TGTGCCAGCAGCTTGGACGGGGAACCCTATAATTCACCCCTCCACTTT	CASSLDGEPYNSPLHF
TRBV9	TRBJ1-3	-	few	TGTGCCAGTAGCGCAACCCTCTCTGGAAACACCATATATTTT	CASSATLSGNTIYF
TRBV6-1	TRBJ2-3	-	many	TGTGCCAGCAGTGAACGGATAGAGGGGGATACGCAGTATTTT	CASSERIEGDTQYF
TRBV11-3	TRBJ2-3	-	-	TGTGCCAGCAGCTTAGAGGGGGTGGACACAGATACGCAGTATTTT	CASSLEGVDTDTQYF